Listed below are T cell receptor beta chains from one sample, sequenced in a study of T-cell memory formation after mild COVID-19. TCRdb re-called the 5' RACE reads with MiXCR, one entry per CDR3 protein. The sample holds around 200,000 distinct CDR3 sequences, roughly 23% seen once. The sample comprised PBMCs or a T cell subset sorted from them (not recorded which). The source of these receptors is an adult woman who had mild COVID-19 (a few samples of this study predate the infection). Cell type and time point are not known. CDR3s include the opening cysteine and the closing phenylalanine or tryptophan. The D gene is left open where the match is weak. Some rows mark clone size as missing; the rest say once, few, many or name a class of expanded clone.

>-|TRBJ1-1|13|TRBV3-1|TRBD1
CASSRQGYTEAFF
TGTGCCAGCAGCCGACAGGGGTACACTGAAGCTTTCTTT
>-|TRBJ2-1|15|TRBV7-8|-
CASSPLMEGYNEQFF
TGTGCCAGCAGCCCTCTGATGGAAGGCTACAATGAGCAGTTCTTC
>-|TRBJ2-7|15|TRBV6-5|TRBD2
CASREGLADSYEQYF
TGTGCCAGCAGGGAGGGACTAGCGGATTCCTACGAGCAGTACTTC
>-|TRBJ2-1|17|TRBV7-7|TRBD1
CASSLGAGTGVFNEQFF
TGTGCTAGCAGCTTAGGAGCGGGGACAGGGGTTTTCAATGAGCAGTTCTTC
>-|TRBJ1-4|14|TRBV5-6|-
CASSYVATNEKLFF
TGTGCCAGCAGCTACGTTGCAACTAATGAAAAACTGTTTTTT
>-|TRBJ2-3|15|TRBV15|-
CATSREGTLTDTQYF
TGTGCCACCAGCAGAGAGGGGACCCTCACAGATACGCAGTATTTT
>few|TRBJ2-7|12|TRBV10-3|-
CAISERDYEQYF
TGTGCCATCAGTGAGAGGGACTACGAGCAGTACTTC
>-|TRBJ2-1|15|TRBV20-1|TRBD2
CSARDPGGTSIEQFF
TGCAGTGCTAGAGATCCCGGGGGGACTTCGATTGAGCAGTTCTTC
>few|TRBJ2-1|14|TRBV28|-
CASSPRVLYNEQFF
TGTGCCAGCAGTCCTCGGGTCCTATACAATGAGCAGTTCTTC
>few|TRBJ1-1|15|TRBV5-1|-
CASSSVGGPNTEAFF
TGCGCCAGCAGCTCCGTGGGGGGGCCGAACACTGAAGCTTTCTTT
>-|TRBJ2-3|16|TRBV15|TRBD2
CATSRERGTNTDTQYF
TGTGCCACCAGCAGAGAGCGGGGGACCAACACAGATACGCAGTATTTT
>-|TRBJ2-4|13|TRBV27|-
CASSFSDRNIQYF
TGTGCCAGCAGTTTCTCCGACAGGAACATTCAGTACTTC
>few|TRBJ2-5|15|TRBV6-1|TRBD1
CASSNWDRAQETQYF
TGTGCCAGCAGCAACTGGGACAGGGCGCAAGAGACCCAGTACTTC
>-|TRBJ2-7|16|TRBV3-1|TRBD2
CASSQASGGSSYEQYF
TGTGCCAGCAGCCAAGCAAGCGGGGGATCCTCCTACGAGCAGTACTTC